This T cell receptor (beta chain) appears in the sequencing data of a study of metastatic and nonmetastatic thyroid tumors. About the study: Repertoires of blood and of tissue (tumor or nodule) from malignant and benign thyroid patients were compared. Study conclusions and caveats: Significantly higher TCR beta diversity was reportedly seen in malignant thyroid tumors than benign nodules, in blood and tumor.

CDR1 and CDR2 (germline): MNHNS, SASEGT. After removal of 1 base from V and 6 bases from J, the junction contained 11 bases not matched to a gene. The CDR3 has 17 residues. This clone was seen a few times. Its cognate antigen is unknown. There were no patients who had received any treatment before thyroid surgery. Authors' methods: Variation in CDR3 across clinicopathological groups served as the basis for constructing a distant-metastasis classifier in papillary thyroid cancer. TCRdb recomputed clones from the PCR reads via MiXCR. The authors' filters were not applied to this entry. The data contain some 25,000 clones, around 20% of them singletons.

The chain employs TRBV6-1 and TRBJ2-3, with 9 nucleotides matching TRBD1. The sample consisted of blood. This clonotype originated in a male donor with papillary thyroid cancer or a benign thyroid nodule (not recorded which). Some clones in this sample may be carry-over from other donors' samples. CDR3 in DNA: TGTGCCAGCAGTGAAGTGGGGCAGGGACAGGGTTACGATACGCAGTATTTT. Encoded protein: CASSEVGQGQGYDTQYF.